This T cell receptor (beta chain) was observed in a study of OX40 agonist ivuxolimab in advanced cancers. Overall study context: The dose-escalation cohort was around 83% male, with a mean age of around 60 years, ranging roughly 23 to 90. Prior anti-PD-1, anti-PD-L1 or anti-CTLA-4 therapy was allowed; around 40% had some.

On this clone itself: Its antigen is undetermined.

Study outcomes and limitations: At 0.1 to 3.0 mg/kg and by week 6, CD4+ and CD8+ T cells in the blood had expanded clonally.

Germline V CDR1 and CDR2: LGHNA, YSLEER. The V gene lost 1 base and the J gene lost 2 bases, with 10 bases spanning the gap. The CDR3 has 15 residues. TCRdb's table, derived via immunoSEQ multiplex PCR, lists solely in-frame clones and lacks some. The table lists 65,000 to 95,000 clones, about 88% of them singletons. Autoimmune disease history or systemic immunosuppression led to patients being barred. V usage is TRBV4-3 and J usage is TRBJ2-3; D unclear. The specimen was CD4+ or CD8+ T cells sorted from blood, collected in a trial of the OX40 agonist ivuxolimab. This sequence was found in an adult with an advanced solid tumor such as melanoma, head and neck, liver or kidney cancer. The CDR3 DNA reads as TGCGCCAGCAGCCAAGTAAGGTGGAACACAGATACGCAGTATTTT. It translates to CASSQVRWNTDTQYF.